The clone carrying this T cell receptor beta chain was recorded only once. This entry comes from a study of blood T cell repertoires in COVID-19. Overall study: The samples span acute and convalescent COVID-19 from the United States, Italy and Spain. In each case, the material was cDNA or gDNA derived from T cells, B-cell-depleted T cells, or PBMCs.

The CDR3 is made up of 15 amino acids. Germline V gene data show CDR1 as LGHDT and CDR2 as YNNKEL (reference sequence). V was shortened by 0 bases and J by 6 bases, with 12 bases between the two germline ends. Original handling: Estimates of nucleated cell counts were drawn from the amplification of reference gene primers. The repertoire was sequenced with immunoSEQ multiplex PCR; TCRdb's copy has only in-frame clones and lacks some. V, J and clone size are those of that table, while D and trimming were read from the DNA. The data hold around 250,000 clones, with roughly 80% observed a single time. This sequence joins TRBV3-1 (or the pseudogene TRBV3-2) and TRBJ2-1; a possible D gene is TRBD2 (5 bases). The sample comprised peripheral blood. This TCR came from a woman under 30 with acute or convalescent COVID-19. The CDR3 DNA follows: TGTGCCAGCAGCCAAGAGAACGCCGGAGGCAATGAGCAGTTCTTC. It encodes CASSQENAGGNEQFF.